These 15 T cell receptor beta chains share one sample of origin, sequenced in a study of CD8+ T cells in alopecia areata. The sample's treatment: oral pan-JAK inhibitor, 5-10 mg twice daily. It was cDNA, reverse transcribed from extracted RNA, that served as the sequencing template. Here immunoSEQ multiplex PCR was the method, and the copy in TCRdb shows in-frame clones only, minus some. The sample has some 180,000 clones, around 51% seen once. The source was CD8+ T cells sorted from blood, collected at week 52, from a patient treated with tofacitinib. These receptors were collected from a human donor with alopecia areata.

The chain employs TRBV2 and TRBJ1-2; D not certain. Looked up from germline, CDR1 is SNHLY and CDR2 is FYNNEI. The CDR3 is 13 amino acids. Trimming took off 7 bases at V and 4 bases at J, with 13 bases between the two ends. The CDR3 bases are TGTGCCAGCACCAGTGCCAGTTTCTATGGCTACACCTTC. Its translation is CASTSASFYGYTF.

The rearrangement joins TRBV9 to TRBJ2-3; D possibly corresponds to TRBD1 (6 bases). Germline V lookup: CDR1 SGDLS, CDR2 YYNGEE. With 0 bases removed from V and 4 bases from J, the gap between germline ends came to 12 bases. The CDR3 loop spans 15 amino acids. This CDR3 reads CASSVEGDIADTQYF. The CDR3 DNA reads TGTGCCAGCAGCGTAGAGGGGGACATTGCAGATACGCAGTATTTT.

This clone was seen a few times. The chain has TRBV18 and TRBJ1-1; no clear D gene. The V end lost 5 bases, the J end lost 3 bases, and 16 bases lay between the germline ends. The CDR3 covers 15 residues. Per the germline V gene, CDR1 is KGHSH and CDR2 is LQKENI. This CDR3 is CASSKLTFGDTEAFF. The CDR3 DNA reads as TGTGCCAGCTCAAAGCTAACATTCGGGGACACTGAAGCTTTCTTT.

The DNA for the CDR3 is TGTGCCAGCAGCCGACTAGCGGGGGGGCGTGATACGCAGTATTTT. It codes for CASSRLAGGRDTQYF. The chain joins TRBV2 to TRBJ2-3; 14 positions match TRBD2. CDR3 size: 15 residues. CDR1 SNHLY and CDR2 FYNNEI come from the germline V gene. With 6 bases clipped from V and 6 bases from J, the junction kept 5 bases outside the gene matches.

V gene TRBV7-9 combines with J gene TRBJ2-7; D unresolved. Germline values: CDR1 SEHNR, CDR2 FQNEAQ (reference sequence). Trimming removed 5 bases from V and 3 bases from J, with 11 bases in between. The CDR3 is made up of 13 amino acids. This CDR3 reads CASSPPSVYEQYF. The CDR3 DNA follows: TGTGCCAGCAGCCCCCCCTCGGTCTACGAGCAGTACTTC.

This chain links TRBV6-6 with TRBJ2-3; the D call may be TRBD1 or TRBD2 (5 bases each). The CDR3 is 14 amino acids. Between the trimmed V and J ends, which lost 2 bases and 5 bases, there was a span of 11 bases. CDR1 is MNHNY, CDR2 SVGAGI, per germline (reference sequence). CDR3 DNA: TGTGCCAGCAGTTACCCAGGGACCGGAGATACGCAGTATTTT. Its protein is CASSYPGTGDTQYF.

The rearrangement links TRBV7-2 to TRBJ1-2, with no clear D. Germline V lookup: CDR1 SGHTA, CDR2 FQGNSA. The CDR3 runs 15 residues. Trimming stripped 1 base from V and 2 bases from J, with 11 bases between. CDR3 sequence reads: CASSLVRGKNYGYTF. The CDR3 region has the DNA TGTGCCAGCAGCTTAGTTAGAGGGAAGAACTATGGCTACACCTTC.

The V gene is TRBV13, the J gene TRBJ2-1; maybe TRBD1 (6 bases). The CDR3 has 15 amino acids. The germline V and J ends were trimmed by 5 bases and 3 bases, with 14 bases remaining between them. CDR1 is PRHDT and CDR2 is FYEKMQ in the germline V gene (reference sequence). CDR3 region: CASSLRTAGYNEQFF. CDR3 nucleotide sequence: TGTGCCAGCAGCCTTCGGACAGCTGGCTACAATGAGCAGTTCTTC.

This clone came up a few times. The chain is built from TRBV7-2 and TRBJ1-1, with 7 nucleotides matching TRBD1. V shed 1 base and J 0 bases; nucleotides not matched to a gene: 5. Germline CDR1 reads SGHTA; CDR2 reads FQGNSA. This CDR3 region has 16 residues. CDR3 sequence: CASSLDFGTVNTEAFF. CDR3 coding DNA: TGTGCCAGCAGCTTAGATTTTGGGACAGTGAACACTGAAGCTTTCTTT. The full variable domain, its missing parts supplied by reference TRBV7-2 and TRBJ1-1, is GAGVSQSPSNKVTEKGKDVELRCDPISGHTALYWYRQSLGQGLEFLIYFQGNSAPDKSGLPSDRFSAERTGGSVSTLTIQRTQQEDSAVYLCASSLDFGTVNTEAFFGQGTRLTVV.

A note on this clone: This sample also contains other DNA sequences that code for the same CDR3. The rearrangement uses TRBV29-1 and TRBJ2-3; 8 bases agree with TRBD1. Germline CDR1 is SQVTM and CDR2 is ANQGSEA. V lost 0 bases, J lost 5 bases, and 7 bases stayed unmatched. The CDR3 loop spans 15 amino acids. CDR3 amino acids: CSVEDQDRAEDTQYF. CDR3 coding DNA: TGCAGCGTTGAAGATCAGGACAGGGCTGAAGATACGCAGTATTTT.

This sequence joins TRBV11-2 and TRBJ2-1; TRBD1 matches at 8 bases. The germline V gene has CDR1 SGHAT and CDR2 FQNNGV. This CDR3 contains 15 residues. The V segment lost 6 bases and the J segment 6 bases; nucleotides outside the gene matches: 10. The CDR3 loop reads CASRSRQGRFNEQFF. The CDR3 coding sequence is TGTGCCAGCAGATCTAGACAGGGGCGTTTCAATGAGCAGTTCTTC.

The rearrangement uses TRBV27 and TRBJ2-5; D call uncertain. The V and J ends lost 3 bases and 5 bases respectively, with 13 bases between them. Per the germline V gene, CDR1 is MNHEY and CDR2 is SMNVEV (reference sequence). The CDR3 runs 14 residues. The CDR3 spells CASSLSWLGETQYF. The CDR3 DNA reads TGTGCCAGCAGTTTGAGTTGGCTGGGGGAGACCCAGTACTTC.

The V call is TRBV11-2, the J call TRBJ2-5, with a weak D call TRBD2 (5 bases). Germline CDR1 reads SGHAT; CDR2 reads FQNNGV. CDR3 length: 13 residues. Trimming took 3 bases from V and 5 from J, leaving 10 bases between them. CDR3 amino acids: CASSFEGGETQYF. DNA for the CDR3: TGTGCCAGCAGCTTTGAGGGCGGGGAGACCCAGTACTTC.

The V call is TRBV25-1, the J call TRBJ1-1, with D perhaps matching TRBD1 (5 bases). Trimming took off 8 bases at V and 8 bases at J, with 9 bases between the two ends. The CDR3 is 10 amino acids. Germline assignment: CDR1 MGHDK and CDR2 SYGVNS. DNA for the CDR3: TGTGCCAGCTGGGGGGGAGAAGCTTTCTTT. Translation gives CASWGGEAFF.

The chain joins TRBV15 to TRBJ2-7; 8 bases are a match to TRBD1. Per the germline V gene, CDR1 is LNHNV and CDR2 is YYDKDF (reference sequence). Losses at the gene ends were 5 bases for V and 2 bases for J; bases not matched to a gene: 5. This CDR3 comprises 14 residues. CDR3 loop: CATSAARGPYEQYF. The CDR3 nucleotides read TGTGCCACCAGCGCAGCCAGGGGGCCCTACGAGCAGTACTTC. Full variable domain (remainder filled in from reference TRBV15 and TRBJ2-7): DAMVIQNPRYQVTQFGKPVTLSCSQTLNHNVMYWYQQKSSQAPKLLFHYYDKDFNNEADTPDNFQSRRPNTSFCFLDIRSPGLGDTAMYLCATSAARGPYEQYFGPGTRLTVT.